The 30 T cell receptor beta chains given below trace back to one sample, sequenced in a study of blood T cell repertoires in COVID-19. Method: immunoSEQ multiplex PCR; TCRdb's copy keeps in-frame clones and lacks some. This repertoire shows about 52,000 clones, about 90% found once; its top ten account for around 15%. The sample taken for sequencing was peripheral blood. The origin of the receptors is a human donor with active COVID-19. The donor label of this sample is uncertain.

The chain combines TRBV7-9 with TRBJ2-1; a weak D match, TRBD2 (6 bases). Germline loops: CDR1 SEHNR, CDR2 FQNEAQ (reference sequence). This CDR3 spans 14 amino acids. V lost 7 bases to trimming and J lost 6 bases, with 16 bases between them. The DNA for the CDR3 is TGTGCCAGCAACGGGCTAGGAGGGGTCAATGAGCAGTTCTTC. Translating gives CASNGLGGVNEQFF.

This clone was recorded only once. The rearrangement joins TRBV9 to TRBJ1-3; D might be TRBD1 (5 bases). Germline-derived CDR1 and CDR2 are SGDLS and YYNGEE. Trimming cost V 3 bases and J 11 bases, with 21 bases left between them. This CDR3 is 15 amino acids long. CDR3: CASSAVPSDGGAIYF. The CDR3 region has the DNA TGTGCCAGCAGCGCAGTACCGTCCGACGGGGGGGCCATATATTTT.

The genes are TRBV5-4 and TRBJ2-1; 9 bases fit TRBD2. The CDR3 length is 15 residues. Germline V lookup: CDR1 SGHNT, CDR2 YYREEE (reference sequence). The ends lost 5 bases at V and 3 bases at J; junction bases unmatched: 6. DNA for the CDR3: TGTGCCAGCAGGCAAGAGCGGGGGGTCTACAATGAGCAGTTCTTC. This translates into CASRQERGVYNEQFF.

CDR3 in amino acids: CASSRTGDGYTF. For the CDR3, the DNA is TGTGCCAGCAGCCGGACAGGGGACGGCTACACCTTC. This chain connects TRBV7-9 to TRBJ1-2, with 9 bases identical to TRBD1. The germline gives CDR1 SEHNR, CDR2 FQNEAQ (reference sequence). There are 12 residues in the CDR3. Unmatched junction bases numbered 3, after V lost 5 bases and J lost 8 bases.

J is TRBJ2-7 and V is TRBV7-9, with TRBD1 as a possible D gene (6 bases). Trimming pared 3 bases from V and 6 bases from J, leaving 21 bases between. Germline V CDR1 and CDR2: SEHNR, FQNEAQ (reference sequence). This CDR3 spans 16 amino acids. DNA for the CDR3: TGTGCCAGCAGCTTGTCAGGGGCCTCCAAGGCTGGCGAGCAGTACTTC. Residues: CASSLSGASKAGEQYF.

The rearrangement links TRBV18 to TRBJ2-3, with D possibly being TRBD1 (6 bases). The CDR3 runs 12 residues. Germline V gives CDR1 KGHSH, CDR2 LQKENI. V was shortened by 1 base and J by 13 bases, with 12 bases between the two germline ends. In nucleotides, the CDR3 is TGTGCCAGCTCACCACGGGCCAGGGACAAGTATTTT. Its protein product is CASSPRARDKYF.

The CDR3 loop is CASSPARGYSGANVLTF. The DNA for the CDR3 is TGCGCCAGCAGCCCTGCCAGGGGATACTCTGGGGCCAACGTCCTGACTTTC. The chain has TRBV4-3 and TRBJ2-6, with a weak D call TRBD1 (6 bases). The germline V gene encodes CDR1 LGHNA and CDR2 YSLEER. CDR3 length equals 17 residues. Trimming left V 4 bases short and J 0 bases short, with 13 bases between.

V gene TRBV4-1 combines with J gene TRBJ2-2; D perhaps matches TRBD1 (5 bases). The CDR3 covers 15 residues. The V gene's germline CDR1 is MGHRA and CDR2 YSYEKL. Trimming stripped 5 bases from V and 4 bases from J, with 14 bases between. DNA of the CDR3: TGCGCCAGCAGCTTAACCGACAGTTTCACCGGGGAGCTGTTTTTT. It specifies CASSLTDSFTGELFF.

The chain carries TRBV5-8 and TRBJ2-4; 13 bases align to TRBD2. Germline V gene sequence: CDR1 SGHTS, CDR2 YDEGEE. Trimming at V came to 4 bases and at J to 6 bases, leaving 10 bases not matched to a gene. The CDR3 covers 17 residues. CDR3 sequence reads: CASSPGGLAGRINIQYF. CDR3 sequence (DNA): TGTGCCAGCAGCCCGGGGGGACTAGCGGGGCGGATAAACATTCAGTACTTC.

This chain links TRBV2 with TRBJ2-3; 8 bases are a match to TRBD2. Germline V gene data show CDR1 as SNHLY and CDR2 as FYNNEI. With 6 bases clipped from V and 2 bases from J, the junction kept 10 bases outside the gene matches. The CDR3 runs 16 residues. CDR3 protein: CASRSRPGLDTDTQYF. The DNA of the CDR3 is TGTGCCAGCAGATCAAGACCGGGACTAGACACAGATACGCAGTATTTT.

The chain joins TRBV27 to TRBJ2-3, with 10 positions matching TRBD2. Trimming took 5 bases from V and 4 from J; bases not matched to a gene: 18. Germline V lookup: CDR1 MNHEY, CDR2 SMNVEV (reference sequence). The CDR3 length is 19 residues. For the CDR3, the DNA is TGTGCCAGCAGTAACGCTAGCGGGGGCCTAAGTCGAGGCTCAGATACGCAGTATTTT. Translated: CASSNASGGLSRGSDTQYF.

The rearrangement links TRBV18 to TRBJ1-5, with TRBD1 identical over 7 bases. The CDR3 loop spans 17 amino acids. In germline, CDR1 is KGHSH, CDR2 LQKENI. Trimming removed 4 bases from V and 0 bases from J; junction bases left unmatched: 9. Here the CDR3 reads CASSLLSGTVSNQPQHF. CDR3 in DNA: TGTGCCAGCTCACTCCTATCCGGGACAGTTAGCAATCAGCCCCAGCATTTT. Full variable domain (outside the CDR3, taken from reference TRBV18 and TRBJ1-5): NAGVMQNPRHLVRRRGQEARLRCSPMKGHSHVYWYRQLPEEGLKFMVYLQKENIIDESGMPKERFSAEFPKEGPSILRIQQVVRGDSAAYFCASSLLSGTVSNQPQHFGDGTRLSIL.

V gene TRBV5-1 combines with J gene TRBJ1-1; TRBD1 might be the D (6 bases). The CDR3 is 15 amino acids. Per germline, CDR1 SGHRS and CDR2 YFSETQ. Trimming stripped 0 bases from V and 2 bases from J, with 11 bases between. CDR3 sequence: CASSLGSGANTEAFF. The DNA for the CDR3 is TGCGCCAGCAGCTTGGGGTCAGGGGCTAACACTGAAGCTTTCTTT.

The chain uses TRBV27 and TRBJ2-1; weak D call: TRBD1 (6 bases). This CDR3 region has 15 residues. Trimming cost V 4 bases and J 2 bases, with 12 bases left between them. Germline V lookup: CDR1 MNHEY, CDR2 SMNVEV (reference sequence). As DNA, the CDR3 is TGTGCCAGCAGTTCACAGGGCCTCACCTACAATGAGCAGTTCTTC. It encodes CASSSQGLTYNEQFF.

The rearrangement uses TRBV12-3 or TRBV12-4 and TRBJ2-2; D ambiguous. Trimming cost V 4 bases and J 3 bases, with 3 bases left between them. The CDR3 covers 12 residues. CDR3 in amino acids: CASSSDTGELFF. CDR3 bases: TGTGCCAGCAGTTCAGACACCGGGGAGCTGTTTTTT.

The CDR3 sequence is CASSLAGAFTGELFF. Written as DNA, the CDR3 is TGTGCCAGCAGCTTAGCAGGGGCGTTCACCGGGGAGCTGTTTTTT. This rearrangement joins TRBV7-8 to TRBJ2-2, with D possibly TRBD1 on 5 matching bases. Germline CDR1 SGHVS, CDR2 FQNEAQ. CDR3 size: 15 residues. The V and J ends lost 0 bases and 4 bases respectively, with 9 bases between them.

The chain is built from TRBV7-6 and TRBJ2-2; 9 positions match TRBD2. The CDR3 extends over 20 amino acids. Germline V lookup: CDR1 SGHVS, CDR2 FNYEAQ. J was trimmed by 1 base and V by 5 bases; bases with no gene match: 17. CDR3 in DNA: TGTGCCAGCAGCCCCAAAGGATACTTCAGCGGGGGGTTGAACACCGGGGAGCTGTTTTTT. Protein product: CASSPKGYFSGGLNTGELFF.

This clone was seen just once. The V and J genes are TRBV3-1 (or the pseudogene TRBV3-2) and TRBJ1-4; no clear D. The CDR3 totals 13 residues. Trimming removed 4 bases at V and 5 bases at J, with 8 bases between. The germline gives CDR1 LGHDT, CDR2 YNNKEL (reference sequence). The CDR3 sequence is CASSPLRNEKLFF. The CDR3 DNA sequence: TGTGCCAGCAGCCCCCTGAGGAATGAAAAACTGTTTTTT.

This clone is a singleton in its sample. The chain couples TRBV9 to TRBJ2-3; TRBD2 matches 13 bases. V lost 2 bases, J lost 3 bases, and 3 bases stayed unmatched. This CDR3 is 16 amino acids long. Germline CDR1 is SGDLS and CDR2 is YYNGEE. CDR3 DNA: TGTGCCAGCAGCGTTTTGACTAGCGGGAGGACAGATACGCAGTATTTT. Protein product: CASSVLTSGRTDTQYF.

The chain uses TRBV19 and TRBJ1-5; D might be TRBD1 (6 bases). Trimming pared 5 bases from V and 5 bases from J, leaving 16 bases between. The CDR3 contains 15 residues. Germline CDR1 is LNHDA and CDR2 is SQIVND (reference sequence). Here the CDR3 reads CASSSHRDIHQPQHF. The CDR3 nucleotides are TGTGCCAGTAGTTCGCACCGGGACATCCATCAGCCCCAGCATTTT.

The chain is built from TRBV6-2 or TRBV6-3 and TRBJ2-3; 11 nucleotides agree with TRBD2. Germline values: CDR1 MNHEY, CDR2 SVGEGT. Trimming removed 5 bases from V and 2 bases from J; junction bases left unmatched: 6. The CDR3 loop spans 16 amino acids. The CDR3 nucleotides are TGTGCCAGCAGTGTAGTAGCGGGGGGGGTCACAGATACGCAGTATTTT. It yields the protein CASSVVAGGVTDTQYF.

Turning to this clone: Other DNA sequences in this specimen translate into the identical CDR3. The chain has TRBV4-3 and TRBJ1-3, with TRBD1 as a possible D gene (5 bases). Germline loops: CDR1 LGHNA, CDR2 YSLEER. This CDR3 contains 14 residues. Trimming removed 1 base at V and 8 bases at J, with 12 bases between. The CDR3 is CASSQVAGGDTIYF. For the CDR3, the DNA is TGCGCCAGCAGCCAAGTTGCGGGGGGGGACACCATATATTTT.

The rearrangement uses TRBV7-9 and TRBJ2-2; TRBD2 agrees at 7 bases. The CDR3 covers 14 residues. The germline CDR1 and CDR2 sequences are SEHNR and FQNEAQ (reference sequence). V was clipped by 1 base and J by 6 bases; unmatched bases: 2. The CDR3 DNA reads as TGTGCCAGCAGCTTAGGGGAGGGCCCCGGGGAGCTGTTTTTT. Encoded protein: CASSLGEGPGELFF.

The chain has TRBV5-1 and TRBJ2-5; 8 bases are shared with TRBD1. The CDR3 consists of 15 residues. Germline values: CDR1 SGHRS, CDR2 YFSETQ. J lost 5 bases, V lost 4 bases, and 10 bases had no gene match. The CDR3 reads CASSPGTGVRETQYF. In DNA, the CDR3 is TGCGCCAGCAGCCCCGGGACAGGCGTTAGGGAGACCCAGTACTTC.

There are a few counts of this clone. This rearrangement joins TRBV6-5 to TRBJ1-6; weak D call: TRBD1 (5 bases). V lost 2 bases, J lost 6 bases, and 14 bases lay in between. CDR1 is MNHEY, CDR2 SVGAGI, per germline. The CDR3 has 16 residues. The CDR3 DNA reads TGTGCCAGCAGTTACGGGGCATATAGAATTAATTCACCCCTCCACTTT. Amino acids: CASSYGAYRINSPLHF.

CDR3 amino acids: CASSRQMNTEAFF. DNA for the CDR3: TGTGCCAGTAGTAGGCAGATGAACACTGAAGCTTTCTTT. This sequence joins TRBV19 and TRBJ1-1, with D unclear. Trimming pared 4 bases from V and 0 bases from J, leaving 6 bases between. Germline values: CDR1 LNHDA, CDR2 SQIVND (reference sequence). The CDR3 consists of 13 residues.

The chain couples TRBV9 to TRBJ1-1; unclear D gene. The CDR3 consists of 15 residues. The ends were cut back, 0 bases at V and 1 base at J, with 10 bases in the middle. Germline V CDR1 and CDR2: SGDLS, YYNGEE. The CDR3 region has the DNA TGTGCCAGCAGCGTAGACTGGGCGACGAACACTGAAGCTTTCTTT. Translation gives CASSVDWATNTEAFF.

The chain joins TRBV6-5 to TRBJ2-6; D is undetermined. The germline gives CDR1 MNHEY, CDR2 SVGAGI. The V gene lost 8 bases and the J gene lost 1 base, with 9 bases spanning the gap. The CDR3 runs 14 residues. CDR3 sequence reads: CASLEASGANVLTF. The CDR3 DNA sequence: TGTGCCAGCCTCGAAGCGTCTGGGGCCAACGTCCTGACTTTC.

A note on this clone: This clone may be a read error of a much larger clone one base away. Other DNA sequences in this sample translate to the same CDR3. V gene TRBV4-2 combines with J gene TRBJ2-1; D not resolved. This CDR3 contains 16 residues. Per germline, CDR1 LGHNA and CDR2 YNFKEQ. Trimming pared 1 base from V and 5 bases from J, leaving 15 bases between. The CDR3 sequence is CASSQAKSSPDNEQFF. The DNA of the CDR3 is TGTGCCAGCAGCCAAGCAAAGTCGAGCCCCGACAATGAGCAGTTCTTC.

This clone was seen a few times. V and J are TRBV12-3 or TRBV12-4 and TRBJ1-5; perhaps TRBD1 as D (6 bases). The CDR3 totals 13 residues. Trimming cost V 5 bases and J 6 bases, with 11 bases left between them. In DNA, the CDR3 is TGTGCCAGCAGTCGACAGGTCAGTCAGCCCCAGCATTTT. Protein: CASSRQVSQPQHF.